This section outlines one TCR beta chain sequence together with its context. The CDR3 consists of 16 residues. The V and J ends lost 5 bases and 7 bases, in that order; junction bases with no gene match: 15. This sample stems from a study of blood T cells in healthy people across ages. PCR was performed a second time for roughly 7 to 12 cycles using a sample-barcoded 5' primer and a J-beta primer mix. A template-switch adaptor containing 12 random nucleotides labeled each cDNA molecule. TCRdb re-analysed the 5' RACE reads in MiXCR, keeping a single row per CDR3 protein. The sample consists of around 1,500,000 distinct CDR3 sequences, approximately 42% of them appearing once.

The receptor comes from a woman aged 18-35 years in good health. The sequencing input was blood. The chain is built from TRBV12-3 or TRBV12-4 and TRBJ2-7, with 9 bases lining up with TRBD2. The CDR3 loop is CASSPPPGLARNEQYF. DNA of the CDR3: TGTGCCAGCAGTCCTCCACCGGGACTAGCAAGGAATGAGCAGTACTTC.